This TCR beta chain emerged from a study of response to subunit inactivated influenza vaccine. A few counts support this clonotype. One entry per CDR3 protein, called by TCRdb with MiXCR from the RT-PCR reads. The table lists some 540,000 distinct CDR3 sequences, under 30% of them singletons. Trimming removed 1 base from V and 4 bases from J, with 12 bases in between. There are 15 residues in the CDR3. Germline CDR1 and CDR2: SGHTA and FQGNSA. These data were also filed under a second study, of T cells expressing NK-cell markers. That work adds: The authors made TCR beta cDNA libraries by 5'RACE template switching. This switching added a universal primer site and UMIs. Out of eight donors sequenced, seven tested HCMV-seropositive and the remaining one seronegative. Several of the experiments relied on an anti-gamma-delta TCR antibody so that only alpha-beta TCR T cells were sorted. It is unclear if expanded NKG2C-expressing clones target HCMV antigens.

The sample in question was CD4+ T cells sorted from PBMCs, obtained about 12 days after vaccination. The V call is TRBV7-2, the J call TRBJ2-3; TRBD2 might be the D (6 bases). The sequence was collected from a man aged 45 to 65 who received an inactivated influenza vaccine. The CDR3 region is CASSLDLARSDTQYF. The CDR3 DNA reads as TGTGCCAGCAGCTTAGATCTAGCGAGGTCAGATACGCAGTATTTT.